This T cell receptor beta chain was identified during a study of blood T cell repertoires in COVID-19. Study-level information: Material from acute and convalescent COVID-19 was sourced from the United States, Italy and Spain. Nucleic acid was either cDNA or gDNA, and it came from T cells, B-cell-depleted T cells, or PBMCs.

This CDR3 is 16 amino acids long. V was trimmed by 2 bases and J by 0 bases, leaving 9 bases between them. CDR1 and CDR2 from the germline V gene are SGHRS and YFSETQ. In the authors' methods: Quantification of nucleated cells was approximated via reference gene primer amplification. Sequencing used immunoSEQ multiplex PCR; TCRdb keeps in-frame clones, though not all of them. V and J calls and clone size are those listed in that table; D and trimming were worked out from the DNA. The sample includes about 150,000 clones, more than 60% of them seen just once. Source material: peripheral blood. The chain combines TRBV5-1 with TRBJ2-6; possibly TRBD1 for D (6 bases). This clonotype was obtained from a man aged 45-65 years with acute or convalescent COVID-19. This chain's CDR3 is CASSFEGVSGANVLTF. The CDR3 region has the DNA TGCGCCAGCAGCTTCGAGGGGGTCTCTGGGGCCAACGTCCTGACTTTC.